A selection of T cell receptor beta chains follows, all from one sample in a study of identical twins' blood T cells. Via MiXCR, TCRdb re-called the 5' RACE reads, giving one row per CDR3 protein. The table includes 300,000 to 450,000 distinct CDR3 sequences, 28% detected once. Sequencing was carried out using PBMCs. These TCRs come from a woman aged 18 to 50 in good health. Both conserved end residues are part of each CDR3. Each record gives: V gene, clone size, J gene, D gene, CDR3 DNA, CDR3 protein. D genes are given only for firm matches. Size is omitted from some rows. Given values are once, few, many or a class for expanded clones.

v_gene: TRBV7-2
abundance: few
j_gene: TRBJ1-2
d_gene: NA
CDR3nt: TGTGCCAGCAGCTATGGCTACACCTTC
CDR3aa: CASSYGYTF

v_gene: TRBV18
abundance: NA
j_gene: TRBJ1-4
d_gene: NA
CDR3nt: TGTGCCAGCTCACCATCCAGGGCTAATGAAAAACTGTTTTTT
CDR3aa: CASSPSRANEKLFF

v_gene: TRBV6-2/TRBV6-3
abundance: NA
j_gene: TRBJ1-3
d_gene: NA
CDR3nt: TGTGCCAGCGGCGTACGGATCTCTGGAAACACCATATATTTT
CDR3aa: CASGVRISGNTIYF

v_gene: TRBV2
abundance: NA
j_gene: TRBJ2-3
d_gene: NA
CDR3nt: TGTGCCAGCAGTGTCTCGCCAGGGGAAGATACGCAGTATTTT
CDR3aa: CASSVSPGEDTQYF

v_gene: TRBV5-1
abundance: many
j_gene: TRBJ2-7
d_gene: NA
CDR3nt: TGTGCCAGCAGTAGGGACTCCTACGAGCAGTACTTC
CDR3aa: CASSRDSYEQYF

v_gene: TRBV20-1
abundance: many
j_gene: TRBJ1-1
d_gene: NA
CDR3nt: TGCAGTGCTAGAACCGGGGCAACTGGGGGCACTGAAGCTTTCTTT
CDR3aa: CSARTGATGGTEAFF

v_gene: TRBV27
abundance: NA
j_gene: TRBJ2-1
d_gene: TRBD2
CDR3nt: TGTGCCAGTAGTCCTACTAGCGGGGGGCCCCCCAATGAGCAGTTCTTC
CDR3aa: CASSPTSGGPPNEQFF

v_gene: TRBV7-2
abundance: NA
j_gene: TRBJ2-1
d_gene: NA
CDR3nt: TGTGCCAGCAGCCAAAGTAGATGGACACGTGAGCAGTTCTTC
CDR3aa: CASSQSRWTREQFF

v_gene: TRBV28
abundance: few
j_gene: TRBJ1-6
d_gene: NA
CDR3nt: TGTGCCAGCAGTTTGGGGGGTTCCTATAATTCACCCCTCCAATTT
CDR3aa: CASSLGGSYNSPLQF

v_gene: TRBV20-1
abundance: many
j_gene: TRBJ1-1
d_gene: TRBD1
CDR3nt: TGCAGTGCTACTTCCCTAGGGACAGGGGAGGGAGCTTTCTTT
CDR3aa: CSATSLGTGEGAFF

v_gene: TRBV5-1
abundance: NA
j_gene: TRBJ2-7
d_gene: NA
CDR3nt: TGCGCCAGCAGGTCAAGATCCACCTACGAGCAGTACTTC
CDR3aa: CASRSRSTYEQYF

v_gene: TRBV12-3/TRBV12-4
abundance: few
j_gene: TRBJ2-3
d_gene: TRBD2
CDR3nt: TGTGCCAGCAGTTCCGGGACTAGCGGGGGGCCAACAGATACGCAGTATTTT
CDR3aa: CASSSGTSGGPTDTQYF

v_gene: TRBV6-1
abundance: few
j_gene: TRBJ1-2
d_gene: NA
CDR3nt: TGTGCCAGCACCCAGAGCAGGTCTACCTATGGCTACACCTTC
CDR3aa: CASTQSRSTYGYTF

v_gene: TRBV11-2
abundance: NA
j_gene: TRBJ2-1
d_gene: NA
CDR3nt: TGTGCCAGCAGCTTGAGGCCAGATCGAGTTGCAGATGAGCAGTTCTTC
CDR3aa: CASSLRPDRVADEQFF

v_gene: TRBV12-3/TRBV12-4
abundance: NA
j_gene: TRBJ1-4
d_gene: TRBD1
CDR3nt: TGTGCCAGCAGGGACCGGGACAGGGGGGAAAAACTGTTTTTT
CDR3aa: CASRDRDRGEKLFF

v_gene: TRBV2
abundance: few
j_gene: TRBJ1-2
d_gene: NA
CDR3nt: TGTGCCAGCAGTGAACTCGGGGGGCGCACCTATGGCTACACCTTC
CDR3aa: CASSELGGRTYGYTF

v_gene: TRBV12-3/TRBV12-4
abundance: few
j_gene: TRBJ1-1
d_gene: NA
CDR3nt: TGTGCCAGCAGTTTAACGGTGTACACTGAAGCTTTCTTT
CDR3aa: CASSLTVYTEAFF

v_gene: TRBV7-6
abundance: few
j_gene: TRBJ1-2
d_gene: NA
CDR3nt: TGTGCCAGCAGCTTAGCGGCCCGTACCCCGGACTATGGCTACACCTTC
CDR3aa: CASSLAARTPDYGYTF

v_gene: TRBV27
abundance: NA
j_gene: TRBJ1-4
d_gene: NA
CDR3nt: TGTGCCAGCAGTTTAGGGACACGGGCGAATGAAAAACTGTTTTTT
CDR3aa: CASSLGTRANEKLFF

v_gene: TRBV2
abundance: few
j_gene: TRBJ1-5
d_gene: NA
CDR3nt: TGTGCCAGCACCGACAGGTTATCACGTCAGCCCCAGCATTTT
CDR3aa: CASTDRLSRQPQHF

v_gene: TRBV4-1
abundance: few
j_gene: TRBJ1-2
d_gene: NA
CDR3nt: TGCGCCAGCAGCCAATGGACGTCTAAAGGCGGCTACACCTTC
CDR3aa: CASSQWTSKGGYTF

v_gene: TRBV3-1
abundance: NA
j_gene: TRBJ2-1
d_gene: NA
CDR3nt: TGTGCCAGCAGCCAAGATAGGCGGGGTGAGTTCTTC
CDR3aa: CASSQDRRGEFF

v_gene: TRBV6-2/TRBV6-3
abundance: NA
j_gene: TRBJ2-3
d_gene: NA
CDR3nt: TGTGCCAGCGGCCCGAGCGTCCATACGCAGTATTTT
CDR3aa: CASGPSVHTQYF

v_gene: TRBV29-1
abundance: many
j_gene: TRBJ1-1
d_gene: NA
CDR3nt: TGCAGCGTTGGCGGGGGGTGGGGAATGAACACTGAAGCTTTCTTT
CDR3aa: CSVGGGWGMNTEAFF

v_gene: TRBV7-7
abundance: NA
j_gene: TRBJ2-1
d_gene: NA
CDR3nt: TGTGCTAGCAGCTTGAGTGGAAGTGCCATCAGCTCCTACAATGAGCAGTTCTTC
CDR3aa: CASSLSGSAISSYNEQFF

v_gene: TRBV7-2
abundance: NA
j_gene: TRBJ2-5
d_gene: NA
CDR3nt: TGTGCCAGCAGCTTGTTGGGCGCGGCTGCTCAATCGGCCCAGTACTTC
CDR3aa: CASSLLGAAAQSAQYF

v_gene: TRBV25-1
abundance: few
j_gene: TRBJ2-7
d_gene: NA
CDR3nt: TGTGCCGCCCTGACCTCCTACGAGCAGTACTTC
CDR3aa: CAALTSYEQYF

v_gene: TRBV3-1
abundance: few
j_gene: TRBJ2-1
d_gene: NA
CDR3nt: TGTGCCAGCAGCCATACGGGGATCCCCGGGAATGAGCAGTTCTTC
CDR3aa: CASSHTGIPGNEQFF

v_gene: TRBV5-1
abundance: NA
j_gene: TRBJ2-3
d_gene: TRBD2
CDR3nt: TGCGCCAGCAGGCCGGCTAGCGGGGCAGATACGCAGTATTTT
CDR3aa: CASRPASGADTQYF

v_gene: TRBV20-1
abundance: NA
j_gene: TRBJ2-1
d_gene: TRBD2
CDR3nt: TGCAGTGCTAGAGATAGGGACGGGGGGTACAATGAGCAGTTCTTC
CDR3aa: CSARDRDGGYNEQFF

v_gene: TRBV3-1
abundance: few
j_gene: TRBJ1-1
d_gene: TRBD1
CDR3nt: TGTGCCAGCAGCCAAGAAAGGACAGGGGGAGCTTTCTTT
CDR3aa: CASSQERTGGAFF

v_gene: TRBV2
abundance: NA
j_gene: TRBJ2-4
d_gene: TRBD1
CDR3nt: TGTGCCAGCAACATAGACAGGGGGGACATTCAGTACTTC
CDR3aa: CASNIDRGDIQYF

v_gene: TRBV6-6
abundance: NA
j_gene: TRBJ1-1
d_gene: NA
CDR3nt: TGTGCCAGCAAGGAGACAGTGATGAACACTGAAGCTTTCTTT
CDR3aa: CASKETVMNTEAFF

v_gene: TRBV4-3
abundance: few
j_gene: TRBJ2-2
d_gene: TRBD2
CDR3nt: TGCGCCAGCAGCCGCTTAACCCCACTAGCGGCGAACACCGGGGAGCTGTTTTTT
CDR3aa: CASSRLTPLAANTGELFF

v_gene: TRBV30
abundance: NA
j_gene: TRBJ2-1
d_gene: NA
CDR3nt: TGTGCCTGGATTAAGACAGACGGCTCCTACAATGAGCAGTTCTTC
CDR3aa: CAWIKTDGSYNEQFF

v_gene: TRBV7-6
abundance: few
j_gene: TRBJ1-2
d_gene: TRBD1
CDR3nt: TGTGCCAGCAGCCCCCAGACAGGGCTTACTAACTATGGCTACACCTTC
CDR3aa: CASSPQTGLTNYGYTF

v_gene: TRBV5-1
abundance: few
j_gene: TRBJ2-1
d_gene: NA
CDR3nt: TGCGCCAGCAGCTTTGTCGGGAGATACAATGAGCAGTTCTTC
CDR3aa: CASSFVGRYNEQFF

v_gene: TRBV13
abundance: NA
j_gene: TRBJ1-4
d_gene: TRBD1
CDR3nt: TGTGCCAGCAGCATTACCGGGACAGGGAATGAAAAACTGTTTTTT
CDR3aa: CASSITGTGNEKLFF

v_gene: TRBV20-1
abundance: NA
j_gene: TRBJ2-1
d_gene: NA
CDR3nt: TGCAGTGCTATGGGTAGCGGACTATACAATGAGCAGTTCTTC
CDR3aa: CSAMGSGLYNEQFF

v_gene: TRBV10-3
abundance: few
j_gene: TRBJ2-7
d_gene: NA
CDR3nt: TGTGCCACCTCAGCCGGATCCTACGAGCAGTACTTC
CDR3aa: CATSAGSYEQYF

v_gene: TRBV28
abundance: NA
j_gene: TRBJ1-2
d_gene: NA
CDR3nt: TGTGCCAGCAGTTCGACAGGAGCCAGGGGCTACACCTTC
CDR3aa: CASSSTGARGYTF

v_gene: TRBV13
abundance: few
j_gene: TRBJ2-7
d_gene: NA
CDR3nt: TGTGCCAGCAGCGCGCGGAACAAACCAATCGAGCAGTACTTC
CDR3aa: CASSARNKPIEQYF

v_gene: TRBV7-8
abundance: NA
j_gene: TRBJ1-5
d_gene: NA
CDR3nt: TGTGCCAGCAGCTTTCTGGACGACCAGCCCCAGCATTTT
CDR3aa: CASSFLDDQPQHF

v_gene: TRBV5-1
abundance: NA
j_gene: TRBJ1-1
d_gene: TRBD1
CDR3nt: TGCGCCAGCAGCTTGGAGGGACAGTCTAACACTGAAGCTTTCTTT
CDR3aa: CASSLEGQSNTEAFF

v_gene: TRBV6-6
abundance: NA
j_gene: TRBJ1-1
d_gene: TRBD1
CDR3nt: TGTGCCAGCAGGTCCTCTACAGGGGGCGCACGAATGAACACTGAAGCTTTCTTT
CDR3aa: CASRSSTGGARMNTEAFF

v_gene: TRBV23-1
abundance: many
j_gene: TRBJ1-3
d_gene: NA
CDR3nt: TGCGCCAGCAGTCAATCACCGGCGGGAAACACCATATATTTT
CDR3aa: CASSQSPAGNTIYF

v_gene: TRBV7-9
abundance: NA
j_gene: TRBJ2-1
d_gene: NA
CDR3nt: TGTGCCAGCAGCTGGCAGAACAATGAGCAGTTCTTC
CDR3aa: CASSWQNNEQFF

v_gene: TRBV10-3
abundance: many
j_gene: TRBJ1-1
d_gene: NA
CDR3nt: TGTGCCATCAGTGAGTCGCTGGCTTCCCTGGGTGCTTTCTTT
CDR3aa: CAISESLASLGAFF